This T cell receptor beta chain emerged from a study of breast tumors, draining lymph nodes, adjacent tissues (dated by TCRdb to 2016 to 2017). In terms of the full investigation: The study compared TCR beta repertoires across tumor, adjacent nontumor tissue and axillary lymph nodes from breast cancer patients. In human breast cancer, the study set out to evaluate how tumor, surrounding tissue and draining lymph node repertoires relate to one another and whether T cells may move between these sites. Summary of the overall study and its limitations: The data were considered consistent with most tumor T cells being derived from the lymph node and subsequently expanding within tumor tissue. The conclusion that tumor T cells originate in lymph nodes was presented as consistent with a hypothesis rather than as directly demonstrated. Tumor T-cell repertoires showed less diversity than lymph node repertoires and more diversity than nontumor tissue repertoires, and tumor T-cell repertoires showed preferential V and J gene usage. The similarity between tumor and nontumor tissue repertoires was significantly greater in luminal-like breast cancer than in basal-like breast cancer.

Sequenced using an Illumina HiSeq 2000. Multiplex PCR amplification was used to generate the TCR beta chain libraries. High-throughput sequencing was used to analyze the amplified TCR beta chain products. Using fastp at Q25 and MiXCR, TCRdb reprocessed the public reads and kept productive beta chains. Under each unique CDR3 protein, matching rows form one entry showing the most common genes and DNA. The sample contains tens of thousands of distinct CDR3 sequences, approximately 54% of them found a single time. Around a fifth of the sample is taken by the ten largest. Including the terminal cysteine and valine, the CDR3 comprises 14 residues. The kept DNA is CDR3 alone, 42 bases in frame from the first base. The V and J ends are trimmed by 2 bases and 5 bases, leaving 13 bases between them. In the germline V gene, CDR1 corresponds to SGHVS and CDR2 to FQNEAQ. This clonotype was picked up many times. What antigen it recognizes has not been identified. Base qualities are missing; no much larger clone stands one base away.

The chain was built from TRBV7-8 and TRBJ2-7; the D call is possibly TRBD1 or TRBD2, each sharing 5 bases. This TCR was recovered from a female donor with breast cancer. Some clones in this sample may be carry-over from other donors' samples. The sequenced sample was breast tumor tissue. The DNA sequence is TGTGCCAGCAGCTTACTTAGGGACGGTGACGAGCAGTACGTC. This yields the protein CASSLLRDGDEQYV.